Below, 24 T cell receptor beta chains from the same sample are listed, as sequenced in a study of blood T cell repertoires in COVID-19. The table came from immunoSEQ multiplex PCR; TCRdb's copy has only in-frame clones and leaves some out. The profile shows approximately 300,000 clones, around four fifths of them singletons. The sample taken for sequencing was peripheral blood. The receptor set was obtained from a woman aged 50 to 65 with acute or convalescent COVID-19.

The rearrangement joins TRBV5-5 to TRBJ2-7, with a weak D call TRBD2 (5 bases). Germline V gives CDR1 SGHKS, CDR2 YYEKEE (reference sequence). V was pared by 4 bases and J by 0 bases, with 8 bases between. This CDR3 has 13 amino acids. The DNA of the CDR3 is TGTGCCAGCAGCGGCCGGGACTCCTACGAGCAGTACGTC. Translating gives CASSGRDSYEQYV.

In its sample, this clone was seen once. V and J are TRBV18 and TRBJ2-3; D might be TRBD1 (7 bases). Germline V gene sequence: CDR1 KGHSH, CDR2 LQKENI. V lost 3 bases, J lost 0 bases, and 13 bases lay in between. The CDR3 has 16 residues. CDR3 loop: CASSPQGGSSTDTQYF. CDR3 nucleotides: TGTGCCAGCTCACCTCAGGGGGGTTCTAGCACAGATACGCAGTATTTT.

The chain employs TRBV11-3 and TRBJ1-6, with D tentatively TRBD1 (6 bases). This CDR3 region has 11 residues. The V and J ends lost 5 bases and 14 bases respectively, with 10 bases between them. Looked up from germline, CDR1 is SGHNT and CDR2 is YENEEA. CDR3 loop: CASSKGGALHF. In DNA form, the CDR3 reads TGTGCCAGCAGCAAGGGGGGGGCCCTCCACTTT. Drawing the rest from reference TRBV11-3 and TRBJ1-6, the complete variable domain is EAGVVQSPRYKIIEKKQPVAFWCNPISGHNTLYWYLQNLGQGPELLIRYENEEAVDDSQLPKDRFSAERLKGVDSTLKIQPAELGDSAVYLCASSKGGALHFGNGTRLTVT.

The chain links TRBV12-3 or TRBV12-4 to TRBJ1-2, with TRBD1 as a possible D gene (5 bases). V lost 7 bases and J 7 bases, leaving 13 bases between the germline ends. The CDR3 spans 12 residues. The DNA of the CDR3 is TGTGCCAGCAACTCGTGGGGGGGTGGCTACACCTTC. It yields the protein CASNSWGGGYTF.

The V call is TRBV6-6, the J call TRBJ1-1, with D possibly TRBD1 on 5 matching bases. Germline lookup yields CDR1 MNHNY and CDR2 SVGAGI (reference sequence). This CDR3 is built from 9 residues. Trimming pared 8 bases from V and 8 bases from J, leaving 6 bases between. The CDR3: CASGGEAFF. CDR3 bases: TGTGCCAGCGGGGGGGAAGCTTTCTTT.

CDR3: CSVSDRGDGGYTF. The CDR3 DNA reads as TGCAGCGTTTCGGACAGGGGAGACGGTGGCTACACCTTC. The V call is TRBV29-1, the J call TRBJ1-2; 9 bases are shared with TRBD1. Trimming at V came to 5 bases and at J to 7 bases, leaving 8 bases not matched to a gene. This CDR3 comprises 13 residues. CDR1 and CDR2 from the germline V gene are SQVTM and ANQGSEA.

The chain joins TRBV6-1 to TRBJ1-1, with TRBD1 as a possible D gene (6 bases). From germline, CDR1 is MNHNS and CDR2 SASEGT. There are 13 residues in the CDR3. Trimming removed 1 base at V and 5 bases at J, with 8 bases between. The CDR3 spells CASSEEGGTEAFF. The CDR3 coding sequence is TGTGCCAGCAGTGAAGAGGGGGGGACTGAAGCTTTCTTT.

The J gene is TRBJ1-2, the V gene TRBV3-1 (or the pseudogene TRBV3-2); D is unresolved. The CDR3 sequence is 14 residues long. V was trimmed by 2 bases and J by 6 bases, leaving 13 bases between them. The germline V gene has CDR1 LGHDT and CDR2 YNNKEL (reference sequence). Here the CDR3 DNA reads TGTGCCAGCAGCCAAAATGAGGGCCCGGATGGCTACACCTTC. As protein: CASSQNEGPDGYTF.

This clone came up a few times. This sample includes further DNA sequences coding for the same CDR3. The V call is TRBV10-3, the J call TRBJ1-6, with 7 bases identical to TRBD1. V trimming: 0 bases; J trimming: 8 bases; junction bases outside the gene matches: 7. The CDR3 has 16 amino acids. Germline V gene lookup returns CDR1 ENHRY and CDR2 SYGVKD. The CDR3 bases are TGTGCCATCAGTGAGTCGACAGGGACTTTACATTCACCCCTCCACTTT. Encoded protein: CAISESTGTLHSPLHF.

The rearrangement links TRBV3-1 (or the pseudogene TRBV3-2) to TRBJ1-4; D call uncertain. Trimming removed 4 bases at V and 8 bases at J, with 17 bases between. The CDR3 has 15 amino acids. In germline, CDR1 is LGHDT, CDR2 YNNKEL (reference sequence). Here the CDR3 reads CASSLADVKREKLFF. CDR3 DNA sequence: TGTGCCAGCAGCCTAGCCGATGTCAAACGCGAAAAACTGTTTTTT.

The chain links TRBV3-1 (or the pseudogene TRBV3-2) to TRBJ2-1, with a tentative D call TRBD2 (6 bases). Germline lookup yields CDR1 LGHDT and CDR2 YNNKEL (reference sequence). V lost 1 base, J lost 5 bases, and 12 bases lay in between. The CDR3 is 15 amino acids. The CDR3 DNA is TGTGCCAGCAGCCAAGTGTGGGAGGCAAACAATGAGCAGTTCTTC. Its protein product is CASSQVWEANNEQFF.

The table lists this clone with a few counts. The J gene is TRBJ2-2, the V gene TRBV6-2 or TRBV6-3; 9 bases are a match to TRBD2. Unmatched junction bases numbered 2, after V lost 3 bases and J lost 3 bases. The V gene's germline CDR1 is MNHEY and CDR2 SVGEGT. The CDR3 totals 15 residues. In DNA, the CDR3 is TGTGCCAGCAGTTATGCGGGAGGGGACACCGGGGAGCTGTTTTTT. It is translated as CASSYAGGDTGELFF.

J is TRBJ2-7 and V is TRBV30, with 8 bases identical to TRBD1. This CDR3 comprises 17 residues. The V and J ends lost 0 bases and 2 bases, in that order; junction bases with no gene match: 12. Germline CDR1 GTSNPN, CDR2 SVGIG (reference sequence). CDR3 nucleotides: TGTGCCTGGAGTGTACCTCAGGACAGGGAAATCACCTACGAGCAGTACTTC. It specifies CAWSVPQDREITYEQYF.

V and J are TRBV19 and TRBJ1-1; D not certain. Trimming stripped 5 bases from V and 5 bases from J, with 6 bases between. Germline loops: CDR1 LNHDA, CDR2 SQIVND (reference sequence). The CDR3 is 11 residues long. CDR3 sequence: CASSYYTEAFF. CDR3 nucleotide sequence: TGTGCCAGTAGTTACTATACTGAAGCTTTCTTT.

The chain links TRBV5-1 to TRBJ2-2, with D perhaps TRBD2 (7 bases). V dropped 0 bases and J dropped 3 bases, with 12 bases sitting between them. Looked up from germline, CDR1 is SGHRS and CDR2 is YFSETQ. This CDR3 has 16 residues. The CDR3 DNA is TGCGCCAGCAGCTTGGCCCGGGGGGCGGACACCGGGGAGCTGTTTTTT. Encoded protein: CASSLARGADTGELFF.

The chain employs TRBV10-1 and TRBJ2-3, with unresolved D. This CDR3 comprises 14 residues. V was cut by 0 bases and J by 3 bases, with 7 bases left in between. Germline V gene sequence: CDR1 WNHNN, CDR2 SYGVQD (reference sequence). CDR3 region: CASSESAGTDTQYF. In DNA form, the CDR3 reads TGCGCCAGCAGTGAGTCGGCAGGAACAGATACGCAGTATTTT.

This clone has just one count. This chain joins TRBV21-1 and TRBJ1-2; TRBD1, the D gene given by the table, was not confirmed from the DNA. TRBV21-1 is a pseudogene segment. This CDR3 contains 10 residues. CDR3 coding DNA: TGTGCCAGATCAGATTGGGGCTACACCTTC. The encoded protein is CARSDWGYTF.

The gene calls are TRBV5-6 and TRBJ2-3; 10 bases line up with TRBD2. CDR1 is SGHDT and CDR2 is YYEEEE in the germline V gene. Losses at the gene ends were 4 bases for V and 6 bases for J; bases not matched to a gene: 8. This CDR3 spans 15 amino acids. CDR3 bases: TGTGCCAGCAGCACCCAGCGGGAGGGCCCCGATACGCAGTATTTT. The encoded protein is CASSTQREGPDTQYF.

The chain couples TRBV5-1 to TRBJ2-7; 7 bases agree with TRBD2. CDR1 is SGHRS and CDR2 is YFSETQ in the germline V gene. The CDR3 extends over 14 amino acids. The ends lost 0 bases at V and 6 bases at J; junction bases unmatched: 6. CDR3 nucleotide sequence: TGCGCCAGCAGCTTGGAATTCTGGGGGGGCGAGCAGTACTTC. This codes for CASSLEFWGGEQYF.

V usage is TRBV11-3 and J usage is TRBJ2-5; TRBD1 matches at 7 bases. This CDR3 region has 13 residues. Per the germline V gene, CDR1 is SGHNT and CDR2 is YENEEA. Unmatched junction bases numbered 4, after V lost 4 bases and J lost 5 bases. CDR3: CASSYGTVETQYF. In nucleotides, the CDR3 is TGTGCCAGCAGCTACGGGACAGTGGAGACCCAGTACTTC.

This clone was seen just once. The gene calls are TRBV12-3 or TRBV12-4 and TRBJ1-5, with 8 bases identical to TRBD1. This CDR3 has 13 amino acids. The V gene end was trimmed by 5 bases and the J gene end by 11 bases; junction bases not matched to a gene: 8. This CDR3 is CASSTGQGMAQHF. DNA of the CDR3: TGTGCCAGCAGTACTGGACAGGGCATGGCCCAGCATTTT.

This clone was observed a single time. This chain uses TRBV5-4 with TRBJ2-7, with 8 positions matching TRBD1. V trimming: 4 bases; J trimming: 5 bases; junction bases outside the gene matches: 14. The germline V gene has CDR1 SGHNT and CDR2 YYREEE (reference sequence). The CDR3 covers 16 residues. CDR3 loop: CASSPPPRTGRNEQYF. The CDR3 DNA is TGTGCCAGCAGCCCCCCCCCTCGGACAGGGCGGAACGAGCAGTACTTC.

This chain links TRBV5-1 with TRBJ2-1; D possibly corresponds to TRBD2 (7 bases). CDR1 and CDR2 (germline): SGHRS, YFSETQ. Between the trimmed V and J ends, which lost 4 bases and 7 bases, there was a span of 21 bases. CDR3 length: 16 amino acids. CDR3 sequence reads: CASSPSGGGTLNEQFF. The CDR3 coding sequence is TGCGCCAGCAGCCCCTCGGGGGGCGGGACTTTGAATGAGCAGTTCTTC.

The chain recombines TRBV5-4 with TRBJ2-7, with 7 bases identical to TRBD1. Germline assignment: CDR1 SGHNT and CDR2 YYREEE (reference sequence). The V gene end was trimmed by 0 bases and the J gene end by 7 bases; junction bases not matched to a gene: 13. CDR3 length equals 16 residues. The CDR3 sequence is CASSLAGGSATGEQYF. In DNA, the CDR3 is TGTGCCAGCAGCTTGGCAGGGGGTTCGGCCACGGGGGAGCAGTACTTC.